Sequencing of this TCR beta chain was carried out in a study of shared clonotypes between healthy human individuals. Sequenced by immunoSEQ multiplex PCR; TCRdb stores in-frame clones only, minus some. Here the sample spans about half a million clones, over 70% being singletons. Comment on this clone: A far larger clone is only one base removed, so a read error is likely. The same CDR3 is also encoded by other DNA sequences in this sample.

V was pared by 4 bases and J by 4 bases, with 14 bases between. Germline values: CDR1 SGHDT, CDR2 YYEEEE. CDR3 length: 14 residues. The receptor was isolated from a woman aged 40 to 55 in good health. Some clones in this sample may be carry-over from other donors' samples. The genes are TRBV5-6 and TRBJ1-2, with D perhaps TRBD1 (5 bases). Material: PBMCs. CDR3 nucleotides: TGTGCCAGCAGCCTGGTTGGGGGAGGCTATGGCTACACCTTC. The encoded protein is CASSLVGGGYGYTF.